These 25 T cell receptor beta chains came from one sample sequenced in a study of CD8 T cells in ankylosing spondylitis. TCRdb redid the calling of the 5' RACE reads with MiXCR, one entry per CDR3 protein. The sample gives 100,000 to 150,000 distinct CDR3 sequences, 12% to 15% of which show up once; just under 3% is in the top ten. The sequenced sample consisted of blood, either unsorted or a sorted T cell fraction (not recorded which). Source of these receptors: a female donor with ankylosing spondylitis or in good health (not recorded which).

This clonotype was observed at least ten times. The V call is TRBV2, the J call TRBJ2-5; D remains unclear. The V and J ends lost 9 bases and 0 bases respectively, with 8 bases between them. Germline CDR1 reads SNHLY; CDR2 reads FYNNEI. CDR3 length: 12 amino acids. CDR3 sequence reads: CAREKYQETQYF. The CDR3, as DNA: TGTGCCAGGGAAAAGTACCAAGAGACCCAGTACTTC.

This clonotype was detected only once. Possible read error: a much larger clone is one base away. The rearrangement joins TRBV12-3 or TRBV12-4 to TRBJ1-2; D is unclear. The V end was cut by 10 bases, the J end by 3 bases, with 15 bases between. The CDR3 loop spans 13 amino acids. The CDR3 region is CANSPVIYYGYTF. CDR3 bases: TGTGCCAACAGCCCCGTGATTTACTATGGCTACACCTTC.

This clonotype was observed a few times. The chain has TRBV9 and TRBJ2-6, with 8 bases aligning to TRBD1. The V and J ends lost 4 bases and 0 bases, in that order; junction bases with no gene match: 9. The CDR3 spans 18 residues. Looked up from germline, CDR1 is SGDLS and CDR2 is YYNGEE. This chain's CDR3 is CASSPGQGRISGANVLTF. The CDR3 coding sequence is TGTGCCAGCAGCCCTGGACAGGGTAGGATCTCTGGGGCCAACGTCCTGACTTTC.

A few counts support this clonotype. The V and J genes are TRBV5-1 and TRBJ1-1; no definite D call. Deletions cut 4 bases from V and 3 bases from J, with 10 bases between. The CDR3 runs 13 residues. Germline V lookup: CDR1 SGHRS, CDR2 YFSETQ. In DNA form, the CDR3 reads TGCGCCAGCAGCCGCGAGTTGGACACTGAAGCTTTCTTT. Encoded protein: CASSRELDTEAFF.

The rearrangement joins TRBV9 to TRBJ2-7; tentative D call: TRBD2 (6 bases). CDR3 length: 14 amino acids. Germline CDR1 SGDLS, CDR2 YYNGEE. V dropped 1 base and J dropped 7 bases, with 15 bases sitting between them. The DNA of the CDR3 is TGTGCCAGCAGCGTAACTCCTAGCCGGGGGGAGCAGTACTTC. It encodes CASSVTPSRGEQYF.

V is TRBV7-9 and J is TRBJ2-7; D possibly matches TRBD1 or TRBD2 (5 bases each). Germline loops: CDR1 SEHNR, CDR2 FQNEAQ (reference sequence). Deletions cut 3 bases from V and 0 bases from J, with 12 bases between. The CDR3 loop spans 15 amino acids. CDR3 nucleotides: TGTGCCAGCAGCTTGGGTTGGGGGAGCTCCTACGAGCAGTACTTC. Amino acid sequence: CASSLGWGSSYEQYF.

In this sample, this clonotype turned up a few times. The chain has TRBV7-3 and TRBJ2-1; 13 bases are shared with TRBD2. Germline V gene sequence: CDR1 SGHTA, CDR2 FQGTGA. The CDR3 totals 16 residues. The V gene end was trimmed by 5 bases and the J gene end by 5 bases; junction bases not matched to a gene: 6. In nucleotides, the CDR3 is TGTGCCAGCAGCCACCACACTAGCGGGGGGGACAATGAGCAGTTCTTC. It specifies CASSHHTSGGDNEQFF.

A few counts support this clonotype. The rearrangement joins TRBV5-1 to TRBJ2-7, with TRBD2 matching 9 bases. The CDR3 is made up of 16 amino acids. The trim removed 3 bases at V and 0 bases at J, leaving 7 bases unmatched. Germline values: CDR1 SGHRS, CDR2 YFSETQ. CDR3 loop: CASSSFSSGASYEQYF. As DNA, the CDR3 is TGCGCCAGCAGCTCGTTCTCTAGCGGGGCCTCCTACGAGCAGTACTTC.

This clonotype was seen repeatedly, ten times or more. The CDR3 DNA follows: TGCGCCAGCAGCTTAGCGGGGACCCAAGAGACCCAGTACTTC. It translates to CASSLAGTQETQYF. The chain joins TRBV5-1 to TRBJ2-5; 7 bases match TRBD2. V shed 2 bases, J shed 1 base, and the junction held 2 bases outside the gene matches. Germline V CDR1 and CDR2: SGHRS, YFSETQ. The CDR3 extends over 14 amino acids.

Notes on this clonotype: It may be a read error: a sequence one base away is much more abundant. The rearrangement links TRBV9 to TRBJ2-7; 7 nucleotides line up with TRBD1. The junction had 16 bases not matched to a gene; V was cut back by 7 bases and J by 6 bases. The CDR3 sequence is 15 residues long. Per germline, CDR1 SGDLS and CDR2 YYNGEE. CDR3 bases: TGTGCCAGCGGCCCCGCCGGGACAGTACCTCGCGAGCAGTACTTC. Translated: CASGPAGTVPREQYF.

This sequence joins TRBV20-1 and TRBJ2-1; D perhaps matches TRBD2 (5 bases). This CDR3 contains 12 residues. Trimming took off 7 bases at V and 5 bases at J, with 12 bases between the two ends. Germline CDR1 is DFQATT and CDR2 is SNEGSKA (reference sequence). In DNA, the CDR3 is TGCAGTGTGGACCGAGGGAACAATGAGCAGTTCTTC. Amino acids: CSVDRGNNEQFF.

V and J are TRBV7-3 and TRBJ2-7, with TRBD2 matching over 9 bases. The CDR3 has 15 amino acids. The germline CDR1 and CDR2 sequences are SGHTA and FQGTGA. Trimming cost V 2 bases and J 3 bases; bases outside gene matches: 5. The CDR3 DNA sequence: TGTGCCAGCAGCTTAGGGCCTAGCGGGAACTACGAGCAGTACTTC. This translates into CASSLGPSGNYEQYF. Full variable domain (rest looked up from reference TRBV7-3 and TRBJ2-7): GAGVSQTPSNKVTEKGKYVELRCDPISGHTALYWYRQSLGQGPEFLIYFQGTGAADDSGLPNDRFFAVRPEGSVSTLKIQRTERGDSAVYLCASSLGPSGNYEQYFGPGTRLTVT.

This chain joins TRBV19 and TRBJ2-3; either TRBD1 or TRBD2 may fit D (5 bases each). The CDR3 spans 15 residues. The V gene's germline CDR1 is LNHDA and CDR2 SQIVND (reference sequence). Trimming removed 10 bases at V and 1 base at J, with 18 bases between. In DNA form, the CDR3 reads TGTGCCACCTCTCCGGGGCAGGTGGGCACAGATACGCAGTATTTT. Its translation: CATSPGQVGTDTQYF.

In its sample, this clonotype was seen many times. The rearrangement joins TRBV29-1 to TRBJ2-5, with 7 bases that match TRBD1. Germline CDR1 reads SQVTM; CDR2 reads ANQGSEA. V gave up 1 base and J gave up 4 bases; unmatched junction bases: 0. CDR3 length: 12 residues. DNA for the CDR3: TGCAGCGTTGAAGGACAGGGAGAGACCCAGTACTTC. Its translation: CSVEGQGETQYF. Filled out from reference TRBV29-1 and TRBJ2-5, the complete variable domain reads SAVISQKPSRDICQRGTSLTIQCQVDSQVTMMFWYRQQPGQSLTLIATANQGSEATYESGFVIDKFPISRPNLTFSTLTVSNMSPEDSSIYLCSVEGQGETQYFGPGTRLLVL.

At least ten counts were recorded for this clonotype. V gene TRBV20-1 combines with J gene TRBJ2-1, with a tentative D call TRBD2 (6 bases). The CDR3 loop spans 12 amino acids. Germline V CDR1 and CDR2: DFQATT, SNEGSKA (reference sequence). V lost 3 bases, J lost 13 bases, and 16 bases lay in between. For the CDR3, the DNA is TGCAGTGCTAGCGGACTAACCCGCGGTCAGTTCTTC. Translation gives CSASGLTRGQFF.

This clonotype was seen many times. The V call is TRBV6-5, the J call TRBJ2-2; no firm D call. The CDR3 is made up of 13 amino acids. Trimming took off 4 bases at V and 2 bases at J, with 5 bases between the two ends. Looked up from germline, CDR1 is MNHEY and CDR2 is SVGAGI. The CDR3 DNA reads as TGTGCCAGCAGTTCCCCCAACACCGGGGAGCTGTTTTTT. Protein: CASSSPNTGELFF.

Turning to this clonotype: A junction end diverges from the germline sequence, so it may reflect a read error. The genes are TRBV10-3 and TRBJ2-3; D is uncertain. Germline V CDR1 and CDR2: ENHRY, SYGVKD. The length of the CDR3 is 15 residues. The CDR3 sequence: CGISESGAPHYTQYF. The CDR3 DNA reads as TGTGGCATCAGTGAGTCGGGCGCTCCGCACTATACGCAGTATTTT.

The V call is TRBV12-3 or TRBV12-4, the J call TRBJ2-4; TRBD1 aligns across 8 bases. The CDR3 runs to 13 residues. V trimming: 5 bases; J trimming: 9 bases; junction bases outside the gene matches: 6. For the CDR3, the DNA is TGTGCCAGCAGTATGACAGGGGTGAGCATTCAGTACTTC. This gives the protein CASSMTGVSIQYF.

Ten or more counts support this clonotype. The chain recombines TRBV7-2 with TRBJ1-5, with D maybe TRBD1 (6 bases). Germline assignment: CDR1 SGHTA and CDR2 FQGNSA. V was cut by 2 bases and J by 4 bases, with 12 bases left in between. CDR3 length: 15 residues. The CDR3: CASSLQGSRNQPQHF. Written as DNA, the CDR3 is TGTGCCAGCAGCTTACAGGGGAGTCGGAATCAGCCCCAGCATTTT.

The CDR3 bases are TGTGCCACCCAGATATGGACAGCCCAATCTTCCTACGAGCAGTACTTC. Translated, it gives CATQIWTAQSSYEQYF. This chain links TRBV7-3 with TRBJ2-7; tentatively, D is TRBD1 (6 bases). The CDR3 runs 16 residues. Germline CDR1 is SGHTA and CDR2 is FQGTGA. The V and J ends lost 10 bases and 1 base respectively, with 23 bases between them. Using reference TRBV7-3 and TRBJ2-7 for the parts outside the CDR3, the full variable domain is GAGVSQTPSNKVTEKGKYVELRCDPISGHTALYWYRQSLGQGPEFLIYFQGTGAADDSGLPNDRFFAVRPEGSVSTLKIQRTERGDSAVYLCATQIWTAQSSYEQYFGPGTRLTVT.

The table lists this clonotype with a few counts. This chain joins TRBV5-1 and TRBJ2-7; the match to TRBD2 covers 13 bases. The junction had 9 bases not matched to a gene; V was cut back by 4 bases and J by 5 bases. Germline V lookup: CDR1 SGHRS, CDR2 YFSETQ. This CDR3 is built from 16 residues. CDR3 residues: CASSSAGTSGANEQYF. The CDR3 region has the DNA TGCGCCAGCAGCAGTGCCGGGACTAGCGGGGCCAACGAGCAGTACTTC.

V is TRBV7-9 and J is TRBJ2-1; D gene unclear. V lost 1 base and J 5 bases, leaving 6 bases between the germline ends. This CDR3 region has 13 residues. From germline, CDR1 is SEHNR and CDR2 FQNEAQ (reference sequence). CDR3 in DNA: TGTGCCAGCAGCTTAGTGGCGAACAATGAGCAGTTCTTC. Translating it yields CASSLVANNEQFF.

This chain links TRBV7-9 with TRBJ1-1, with unresolved D. Deletions cut 1 base from V and 4 bases from J, with 10 bases between. There are 14 residues in the CDR3. CDR1 is SEHNR and CDR2 is FQNEAQ in the germline V gene (reference sequence). Written as DNA, the CDR3 is TGTGCCAGCAGCTTAGTGGAGGGTTCCACTGAAGCTTTCTTT. Protein sequence: CASSLVEGSTEAFF.

This clonotype was seen a few times. V and J are TRBV15 and TRBJ2-7; maybe TRBD2 (5 bases). The CDR3 runs 15 residues. V was cut by 5 bases and J by 9 bases, with 23 bases left in between. Germline V gene lookup returns CDR1 LNHNV and CDR2 YYDKDF (reference sequence). CDR3 sequence reads: CATSLFGVSGIVQYF. CDR3 bases: TGTGCCACCAGCCTATTCGGAGTGTCGGGGATTGTGCAGTACTTC. The full variable domain, rest sourced from reference TRBV15 and TRBJ2-7, is DAMVIQNPRYQVTQFGKPVTLSCSQTLNHNVMYWYQQKSSQAPKLLFHYYDKDFNNEADTPDNFQSRRPNTSFCFLDIRSPGLGDTAMYLCATSLFGVSGIVQYFGPGTRLTVT.

To note about this clonotype: A much larger clone lies one base from this, so it may be a read error. This rearrangement joins TRBV9 to TRBJ1-1; the match to TRBD1 covers 8 bases. Germline V gene data show CDR1 as SGDLS and CDR2 as YYNGEE. The CDR3 is 13 amino acids. CDR3 amino acids: CASGRTGNSEAFF. CDR3 nucleotides: TGTGCCAGCGGCCGGACAGGGAACAGTGAAGCTTTCTTT.